This T cell receptor (beta chain) derives from a study of blood T cell repertoires in COVID-19. Germline V gene lookup returns CDR1 SGHAT and CDR2 FQNNGV. The ends lost 5 bases at V and 3 bases at J; junction bases unmatched: 4. The CDR3 is made up of 15 amino acids. Libraries were prepared by immunoSEQ multiplex PCR; TCRdb keeps only in-frame clonotypes and omits some of them. The table shows 200,000 to 250,000 clones, with approximately 80% occurring only once. Participants' reported clinical history set cohort assignment. The clonotype was recovered from a woman between 45 and 65 years old with acute COVID-19. The specimen sequenced was PBMCs or T cells enriched from blood (not recorded which). The V call is TRBV11-2, the J call TRBJ1-1; the match to TRBD1 covers 12 bases. In nucleotides, the CDR3 is TGTGCCAGCAGCCCGGGACAGGGGGCGTACACTGAAGCTTTCTTT. This codes for CASSPGQGAYTEAFF.